This entry lists 17 T cell receptor beta chains sequenced from one sample in a study of shared clonotypes between healthy human individuals. Sequencing used immunoSEQ multiplex PCR; TCRdb keeps in-frame clones, though not all of them. Among about 2 million clones listed, about 94% were seen once. It was CD45RO-negative cells, positively selected for CCR7, that made up naive CD8 cells, with terminally differentiated effector memory CD45RA+ cells excluded. Material: naive CD8+ T cells sorted from blood. The source of these receptors is a man between 18 and 29 years old in good health.

The chain has TRBV28 and TRBJ2-1, with 8 bases that match TRBD2. This CDR3 is built from 15 residues. The V segment lost 5 bases and the J segment 2 bases; nucleotides outside the gene matches: 5. Germline CDR1 MDHEN, CDR2 SYDVKM. CDR3: CASSERGLTYNEQFF. CDR3 bases: TGTGCCAGCAGTGAGCGGGGGCTGACCTACAATGAGCAGTTCTTC.

The chain has TRBV7-8 and TRBJ2-1, with 9 bases that match TRBD2. Germline CDR1 reads SGHVS; CDR2 reads FQNEAQ. V dropped 3 bases and J dropped 6; count of bases not matched to a gene: 6. CDR3 length: 15 residues. DNA of the CDR3: TGTGCCAGCAGCTTGGGCGGGGGGGACCTCAATGAGCAGTTCTTC. Residues: CASSLGGGDLNEQFF.

Concerning this clone: The same CDR3 is also encoded by other DNA sequences in this sample. This chain connects TRBV7-9 to TRBJ2-2; D unclear. This CDR3 contains 12 residues. The germline CDR1 and CDR2 sequences are SEHNR and FQNEAQ (reference sequence). V lost 6 bases and J lost 4, with 6 bases in between. CDR3 amino acids: CASSSSTGELFF. As DNA, the CDR3 is TGTGCCAGCAGTAGTAGCACCGGGGAGCTGTTTTTT.

The CDR3 loop is CASGPSPKNIQYF. In DNA, the CDR3 is TGTGCCAGCGGGCCCTCCCCCAAAAACATTCAGTACTTC. The chain employs TRBV6-5 and TRBJ2-4; D unresolved. Germline V gene data show CDR1 as MNHEY and CDR2 as SVGAGI. The ends were cut back, 8 bases at V and 2 bases at J, with 10 bases in the middle. This CDR3 has 13 amino acids.

J is TRBJ2-7 and V is TRBV5-5; D is perhaps TRBD1 (6 bases). From germline, CDR1 is SGHKS and CDR2 YYEKEE (reference sequence). The CDR3 runs to 15 residues. V shed 4 bases and J shed 2 bases, with 16 bases lying between them. The CDR3 DNA follows: TGTGCCAGCAGCCGCGTAGGACAGACCACCTACGAGCAGTACTTC. Protein sequence: CASSRVGQTTYEQYF. The full variable domain, in which reference TRBV5-5 and TRBJ2-7 provide the parts outside the CDR3, is DAGVTQSPTHLIKTRGQQVTLRCSPISGHKSVSWYQQVLGQGPQFIFQYYEKEERGRGNFPDRFSARQFPNYSSELNVNALLLGDSALYLCASSRVGQTTYEQYFGPGTRLTVT.

The gene calls are TRBV9 and TRBJ2-7; D is undetermined. From germline, CDR1 is SGDLS and CDR2 YYNGEE. Trimming removed 0 bases from V and 3 bases from J, with 16 bases in between. The CDR3 consists of 16 residues. The DNA of the CDR3 is TGTGCCAGCAGCGTAGGAGAAGTAGTGACTCTCTACGAGCAGTACTTC. The encoded protein is CASSVGEVVTLYEQYF.

This clone was recorded once. Germline is not matched at one junction end, which may reflect a read error. The chain is built from TRBV7-7 and TRBJ2-5; 8 bases agree with TRBD1. This CDR3 has 15 residues. The V gene's germline CDR1 is SSHAT and CDR2 FNYEAQ (reference sequence). Here the CDR3 DNA reads TGTGCTAGCAGCTTAGCTCAGGGGGCAAAAGAGACCCAGTACTTC. The encoded protein is CASSLAQGAKETQYF.

This clone was picked up one time. This chain joins TRBV27 and TRBJ2-1; 12 bases line up with TRBD2. From germline, CDR1 is MNHEY and CDR2 SMNVEV (reference sequence). Trimming cost V 5 bases and J 6 bases; bases outside gene matches: 8. The CDR3 covers 16 residues. Here the CDR3 DNA reads TGTGCCAGCAGTGTAACTAGCGGGAGGATTAGCAATGAGCAGTTCTTC. Residues: CASSVTSGRISNEQFF.

The chain joins TRBV14 to TRBJ2-3; 7 bases are a match to TRBD2. This CDR3 has 15 amino acids. Per germline, CDR1 SGHDN and CDR2 FVKESK. V trimming: 4 bases; J trimming: 1 base; junction bases outside the gene matches: 5. The CDR3 here is CASSPLGGGTDTQYF. In DNA, the CDR3 is TGTGCCAGCAGCCCGCTGGGGGGGGGCACAGATACGCAGTATTTT.

The rearrangement uses TRBV7-2 and TRBJ2-7; 8 bases map to TRBD1. Trimming at V came to 0 bases and at J to 2 bases, leaving 12 bases not matched to a gene. This CDR3 has 18 residues. Germline V gene data show CDR1 as SGHTA and CDR2 as FQGNSA. The CDR3 sequence: CASSLARTGSTIAYEQYF. CDR3 coding DNA: TGTGCCAGCAGCTTAGCCCGGACAGGGTCTACTATCGCCTACGAGCAGTACTTC.

V usage is TRBV18 and J usage is TRBJ1-5, with D unresolved. Per germline, CDR1 KGHSH and CDR2 LQKENI. V was pared by 3 bases and J by 9 bases, with 12 bases between. The CDR3 covers 13 residues. The CDR3 DNA sequence: TGTGCCAGCTCACCGGCAAACCACTCGCCCCAGCATTTT. Translation gives CASSPANHSPQHF.

This chain uses TRBV10-2 with TRBJ1-6; 7 bases agree with TRBD1. Germline V gene lookup returns CDR1 WSHSY and CDR2 SAAADI. This CDR3 has 14 residues. V gave up 6 bases and J gave up 9 bases; unmatched junction bases: 8. CDR3 amino acids: CASRTRGYGSPLHF. CDR3 in DNA: TGCGCCAGCAGAACCAGGGGGTATGGTTCACCCCTCCACTTT.

This chain joins TRBV5-5 and TRBJ2-3, with 9 bases that match TRBD2. From germline, CDR1 is SGHKS and CDR2 YYEKEE (reference sequence). CDR3 length equals 17 residues. V trimming: 2 bases; J trimming: 3 bases; junction bases outside the gene matches: 10. The CDR3 is CASSFGLAGIVTDTQYF. For the CDR3, the DNA is TGTGCCAGCAGCTTCGGGCTAGCGGGGATCGTAACAGATACGCAGTATTTT.

The rearrangement uses TRBV7-9 and TRBJ2-7; 9 bases are shared with TRBD1. Germline lookup yields CDR1 SEHNR and CDR2 FQNEAQ (reference sequence). This CDR3 is built from 13 residues. The ends lost 6 bases at V and 3 bases at J; junction bases unmatched: 3. The CDR3 region has the DNA TGTGCCAGCAGGGGGGACAGGGACTACGAGCAGTACTTC. This gives the protein CASRGDRDYEQYF. Combining the CDR3 with reference TRBV7-9 and TRBJ2-7 gives the whole variable domain DTGVSQNPRHKITKRGQNVTFRCDPISEHNRLYWYRQTLGQGPEFLTYFQNEAQLEKSRLLSDRFSAERPKGSFSTLEIQRTEQGDSAMYLCASRGDRDYEQYFGPGTRLTVT.

The rearrangement joins TRBV7-6 to TRBJ2-7; 7 bases map to TRBD1. V dropped 4 bases and J dropped 4; count of bases not matched to a gene: 16. The CDR3 has 17 residues. Per germline, CDR1 SGHVS and CDR2 FNYEAQ. The CDR3 DNA reads as TGTGCCAGCAGCTCTCGGGCCGGGACAGCTAATACTTACGAGCAGTACTTC. It yields the protein CASSSRAGTANTYEQYF.

V gene TRBV6-4 combines with J gene TRBJ2-1, with D maybe TRBD1 (6 bases). Trimming took off 2 bases at V and 5 bases at J, with 10 bases between the two ends. The CDR3 is made up of 14 amino acids. Germline CDR1 is MRHNA and CDR2 is SNTAGT. For the CDR3, the DNA is TGTGCCAGCAGTGACACACAGGGTAACAATGAGCAGTTCTTC. Its protein is CASSDTQGNNEQFF.

The chain links TRBV6-6 to TRBJ1-1; perhaps TRBD1 as D (5 bases). V was shortened by 4 bases and J by 5 bases, with 8 bases between the two germline ends. The germline V gene encodes CDR1 MNHNY and CDR2 SVGAGI (reference sequence). CDR3 length: 12 amino acids. The DNA for the CDR3 is TGTGCCAGCAGTTGGGGGGTGACTGAAGCTTTCTTT. Protein product: CASSWGVTEAFF.